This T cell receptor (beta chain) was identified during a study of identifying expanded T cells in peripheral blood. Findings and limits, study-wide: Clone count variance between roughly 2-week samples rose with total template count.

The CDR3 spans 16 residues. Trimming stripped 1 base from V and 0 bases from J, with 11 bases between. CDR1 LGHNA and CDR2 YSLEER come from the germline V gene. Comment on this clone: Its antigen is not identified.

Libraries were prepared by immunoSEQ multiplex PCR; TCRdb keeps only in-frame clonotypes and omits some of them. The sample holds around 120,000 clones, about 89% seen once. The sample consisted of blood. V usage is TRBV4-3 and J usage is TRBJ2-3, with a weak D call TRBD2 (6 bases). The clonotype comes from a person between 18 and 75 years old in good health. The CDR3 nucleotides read TGCGCCAGCAGCCAAGTTGCGGGGCCCAGCACAGATACGCAGTATTTT. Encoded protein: CASSQVAGPSTDTQYF.